This T cell receptor (beta chain) came from a study of post-analysis software for immune sequencing data. The study's findings and limits: Higher frequency in patients than in controls was seen for roughly five TRBV segments, with TRBV5-6, TRBV5-1 and TRBV20-1 among them.

Regarding this clonotype: The antigen is not known.

TCR beta cDNA libraries included unique molecular identifiers. One entry per CDR3 protein, called by TCRdb with MiXCR from the PCR reads. The table lists roughly 430,000 distinct CDR3 sequences, 30% to 45% of them singletons. The CDR3 has 12 residues. The germline CDR1 and CDR2 sequences are SGDLS and YYNGEE. V was trimmed by 0 bases and J by 9 bases, leaving 7 bases between them. This chain joins TRBV9 and TRBJ2-4, with D hard to call. The receptor was derived from a girl aged 2 to 10 with multiple sclerosis. Material: blood. CDR3 DNA sequence: TGTGCCAGCAGCGTAGGCTCTGGCATTCAGTACTTC. This codes for CASSVGSGIQYF.